A single sample gave rise to the 18 T cell receptor beta chains below, sequenced in a study of tumor and adjacent non-tumor tissue in lung cancer. TCRbeta libraries were built with three rounds of nested PCR, modified from ARM-PCR. TCRdb recomputed calls from the multiplex PCR reads with MiXCR, one row per CDR3 protein. The data contain some 90,000 distinct CDR3 sequences, roughly three fifths of them seen just once; the ten biggest clones take up about 15%. The template was RNA from unsorted bulk tissue. Sequenced material: lung tumor tissue. These receptors originate from a man aged 70-80 years with non-small cell lung cancer.

This clonotype turned up a few times. This may arise from a read error, as a much more abundant clone is one base away. As the CDR3 is not closed by the conserved phenylalanine or tryptophan, this likely results from a read error. The chain has TRBV5-1 and TRBJ2-7; no reliable D call. CDR1 is SGHRS, CDR2 YFSETQ, per germline. Trimming removed 0 bases at V and 0 bases at J, with 4 bases between. This CDR3 region has 13 residues. DNA for the CDR3: TGCGCCAGCAGCTTGGAGATCTCCTACGAGCAGTACTTA. This gives the protein CASSLEISYEQYL.

Comment on this clonotype: The junction departs from germline at one end; a sequencing error may be responsible. The rearrangement uses TRBV5-1 and TRBJ2-3, with D hard to call. Germline V gene data show CDR1 as SGHRS and CDR2 as YFSETQ. The CDR3 length is 15 residues. The CDR3 is CASNLAAASTDTQYF. The DNA for the CDR3 is TGCGCCAGCAACTTGGCAGCTGCGTCAACAGATACGCAGTATTTT.

This clonotype has a count of ten or more. The rearrangement links TRBV5-6 to TRBJ2-4; TRBD1 might be the D (6 bases). This CDR3 is 15 amino acids long. Trimming removed 0 bases at V and 5 bases at J, with 12 bases between. Looked up from germline, CDR1 is SGHDT and CDR2 is YYEEEE. The DNA for the CDR3 is TGTGCCAGCAGCTTGGCAGGGGCTGGACAAAACATTCAGTACTTC. Translating it yields CASSLAGAGQNIQYF.

With regard to this clonotype: Compared with germline, one end of the junction differs, possibly owing to a read error. The chain is built from TRBV12-5 and TRBJ1-1; D uncertain. CDR3 length: 22 residues. Germline V gene data show CDR1 as LGHNT and CDR2 as FRNRAP. CDR3 loop: CASGLSTLPFGPILPMNTEAIF. In DNA, the CDR3 is TGTGCTAGTGGTCTCTCTACTCTACCCTTTGGCCCGATATTACCGATGAACACTGAAGCTATCTTT.

As DNA, the CDR3 is TGTGCAAACAGCATTAGCGGTTCGGCTTGCGGGAGGACGAGTCAGTTCTTC. Residues: CANSISGSACGRTSQFF. The rearrangement links TRBV11-2 to TRBJ2-1; TRBD2 matches 8 bases. Per the germline V gene, CDR1 is SGHAT and CDR2 is FQNNGV. The length of the CDR3 is 17 residues.

This clonotype was observed at least ten times. V usage is TRBV20-1 and J usage is TRBJ1-5; D is possibly TRBD1 (5 bases). Germline V gene data show CDR1 as DFQATT and CDR2 as SNEGSKA (reference sequence). Between the trimmed V and J ends, which lost 1 base and 4 bases, there was a span of 11 bases. CDR3 length: 14 residues. As DNA, the CDR3 is TGCAGTGCTAGAGTAGGGTGGGGGAATCAGCCCCAGCATTTT. Translating it yields CSARVGWGNQPQHF.

Many counts were recorded for this clonotype. The gene calls are TRBV2 and TRBJ2-7; 13 bases fit TRBD2. CDR3 length equals 14 residues. Looked up from germline, CDR1 is SNHLY and CDR2 is FYNNEI. Trimming cost V 6 bases and J 7 bases; bases outside gene matches: 6. The DNA for the CDR3 is TGTGCCAGCAGGGGACTAGCGGGATCTGGGGAGCAGTACTTC. This translates into CASRGLAGSGEQYF.

Comments on this clonotype: An end of the junction does not agree with germline; a read error may underlie this. V is TRBV11-2 and J is TRBJ1-3; D remains unclear. This CDR3 contains 14 residues. The germline CDR1 and CDR2 sequences are SGHAT and FQNNGV. DNA of the CDR3: TGTGCCAACAGCTCACGGCCTAGTGTAGACACCATATATTTT. Its protein is CANSSRPSVDTIYF. The variable domain in full, with the rest retrieved from reference TRBV11-2 and TRBJ1-3, is EAGVAQSPRYKIIEKRQSVAFWCNPISGHATLYWYQQILGQGPKLLIQFQNNGVVDDSQLPKDRFSAERLKGVDSTLKIQPAKLEDSAVYLCANSSRPSVDTIYFGEGSWLTVV.

This clonotype turned up a few times. The DNA for the CDR3 is TGTGCCAGCAGCAGGGGATATACTGAAGCTTTCTTT. Protein: CASSRGYTEAFF. V and J are TRBV11-2 and TRBJ1-1, with a tentative D call TRBD1 (5 bases). This CDR3 comprises 12 residues. The V end lost 5 bases, the J end lost 5 bases, and 9 bases lay between the germline ends. Germline CDR1 and CDR2: SGHAT and FQNNGV.

The chain combines TRBV6-6 with TRBJ2-2; perhaps TRBD1 as D (5 bases). CDR3 length: 14 amino acids. Germline CDR1 and CDR2: MNHNY and SVGAGI (reference sequence). CDR3 loop: CAGSPDMVTGELFF. The CDR3, as DNA: TGTGCAGGCAGTCCGGACATGGTCACCGGGGAGCTGTTTTTT.

A remark on this clonotype: One junction end does not reproduce the germline sequence, and a read error may be involved. The chain joins TRBV28 to TRBJ2-2, with 11 bases aligning to TRBD1. The CDR3 has 17 amino acids. Germline V gene sequence: CDR1 MDHEN, CDR2 SYDVKM. DNA for the CDR3: TGTGCCTGCAGTTTGTTTCAGGACAGGGGGCTTTTCGGGGGGCTGTTTTTT. This sequence encodes CACSLFQDRGLFGGLFF.

Concerning this clonotype: Here the CDR3 omits its conserved ending phenylalanine or tryptophan, so a read error is the likely source. The chain carries TRBV10-3 and TRBJ2-5; the D is unclear. Trimming left V 4 bases short and J 4 bases short, with 4 bases between. Germline lookup yields CDR1 ENHRY and CDR2 SYGVKD. The CDR3 totals 11 residues. CDR3 bases: TGTGCCATCAGTGTCCGAGAGACCCAGTACCTC. It is translated as CAISVRETQYL.

Points on this clonotype: This sequence may be a read error, since a much larger clone differs from it by one base. The chain couples TRBV5-8 to TRBJ2-1; D unclear. V dropped 2 bases and J dropped 9 bases, with 21 bases sitting between them. This CDR3 contains 16 residues. Germline lookup yields CDR1 SGHTS and CDR2 YDEGEE. Here the CDR3 DNA reads TGTGCCAGCAGCTTATCATGGGCGGATAGGGCCGGTGAGCAGTTCTTC. Translating gives CASSLSWADRAGEQFF. The variable domain in full, completed from reference TRBV5-8 and TRBJ2-1, reads EAGVTQSPTHLIKTRGQQATLRCSPISGHTSVYWYQQALGLGLQFLLWYDEGEERNRGNFPPRFSGRQFPNYSSELNVNALELEDSALYLCASSLSWADRAGEQFFGPGTRLTVL.

As concerns this clonotype: Since the CDR3 does not end with the conserved phenylalanine or tryptophan, this likely comes from a read error. The genes are TRBV11-2 and TRBJ1-1, with D unclear. Germline V gives CDR1 SGHAT, CDR2 FQNNGV. The CDR3 has 14 residues. In DNA form, the CDR3 reads TGTGTCAGCAGCTTATCTAGCGTCGGCACTGAAGCTTTCCTT. Translated: CVSSLSSVGTEAFL.

Many counts were recorded for this clonotype. The chain links TRBV7-9 to TRBJ2-1; a possible D gene is TRBD2 (6 bases). The CDR3 consists of 14 residues. Germline V gene lookup returns CDR1 SEHNR and CDR2 FQNEAQ (reference sequence). V lost 3 bases to trimming and J lost 8 bases, with 14 bases between them. The CDR3 spells CASSFSGGGDEQFF. DNA for the CDR3: TGTGCCAGCAGCTTTTCTGGGGGAGGAGATGAGCAGTTCTTC.

There are many counts of this clonotype. The CDR3 spells CASRVAGGITGELFF. DNA for the CDR3: TGTGCCAGCAGAGTAGCGGGGGGGATTACCGGGGAGCTGTTTTTT. This chain links TRBV6-5 with TRBJ2-2, with 11 bases that match TRBD2. CDR1 MNHEY and CDR2 SVGAGI come from the germline V gene. The CDR3 is 15 residues long. The trim removed 6 bases at V and 5 bases at J, leaving 5 bases unmatched.

This clonotype has more than one count but fewer than ten. V gene TRBV20-1 combines with J gene TRBJ2-5; 8 bases line up with TRBD1. Germline V lookup: CDR1 DFQATT, CDR2 SNEGSKA (reference sequence). The CDR3 spans 15 residues. Trimming took 3 bases from V and 0 from J; bases not matched to a gene: 6. The CDR3 DNA reads TGCAGTGCTAGGGGACAGGAGGTGTACCAAGAGACCCAGTACTTC. It codes for CSARGQEVYQETQYF.

The sample holds a few counts of this clonotype. A read error may explain this, as a much larger clone is one base away. J is TRBJ2-1 and V is TRBV29-1; D is uncertain. Germline V CDR1 and CDR2: SQVTM, ANQGSEA. The CDR3 consists of 10 residues. Trimming removed 5 bases from V and 13 bases from J, with 12 bases in between. CDR3 nucleotides: TGCAGCGTTTCCGAGAGTGATCAGTTCTTC. Translating it yields CSVSESDQFF.